A single sample gave rise to the 27 T cell receptor beta chains below, sequenced in a study of blood T cell repertoires in COVID-19. Sequenced by immunoSEQ multiplex PCR; TCRdb stores in-frame clones only, minus some. The repertoire has 9,500 to 15,000 clones, 71% of them found once; the top ten carry around 5.5%. The sample taken for sequencing was peripheral blood. The receptors here all came from a man aged 55 to 70 with COVID-19, enrolled during active disease.

This clone was observed a few times. The chain recombines TRBV24-1 with TRBJ2-3, with 7 bases fitting TRBD2. This CDR3 contains 17 residues. Germline values: CDR1 KGHDR, CDR2 SFDVKD. V shed 6 bases, J shed 6 bases, and the junction held 17 bases outside the gene matches. The CDR3 region is CATSPWGSGERSDTQYF. CDR3 DNA: TGTGCCACCAGTCCCTGGGGCAGCGGGGAGAGGAGTGATACGCAGTATTTT.

This chain uses TRBV2 with TRBJ1-1; tentatively, D is TRBD1 (5 bases). Trimming cost V 0 bases and J 3 bases, with 17 bases left between them. This CDR3 region has 17 residues. Germline CDR1 SNHLY, CDR2 FYNNEI. CDR3 sequence: CASSEADSGFSYTEAFF. CDR3 in DNA: TGTGCCAGCAGTGAAGCCGACTCAGGGTTTAGTTACACTGAAGCTTTCTTT.

The gene calls are TRBV4-3 and TRBJ2-1; 8 bases are shared with TRBD1. Germline V gene lookup returns CDR1 LGHNA and CDR2 YSLEER. Trimming at V came to 1 base and at J to 5 bases, leaving 4 bases not matched to a gene. This CDR3 has 15 residues. CDR3 protein: CASSQGTGPNNEQFF. CDR3 nucleotide sequence: TGCGCCAGCAGCCAAGGGACAGGGCCAAACAATGAGCAGTTCTTC.

This clone was found once. The CDR3 region has the DNA TGTGCCAGTAGTATAGGTAATCGGCGACTAGCGGGGTCCCAAGAGACCCAGTACTTC. This codes for CASSIGNRRLAGSQETQYF. The gene calls are TRBV19 and TRBJ2-5; 11 bases agree with TRBD2. The CDR3 sequence is 19 residues long. J was trimmed by 1 base and V by 1 base; bases with no gene match: 11. Germline loops: CDR1 LNHDA, CDR2 SQIVND (reference sequence).

This clone was counted between two and nine times. The genes are TRBV5-1 and TRBJ1-6; D is possibly TRBD1 (5 bases). The germline gives CDR1 SGHRS, CDR2 YFSETQ. The CDR3 extends over 16 amino acids. The ends were cut back, 3 bases at V and 9 bases at J, with 19 bases in the middle. The CDR3 sequence: CASSWNTGGLGSPLHF. CDR3 nucleotides: TGCGCCAGCAGCTGGAACACAGGTGGATTAGGTTCACCCCTCCACTTT.

This rearrangement joins TRBV19 to TRBJ2-1; 8 bases fit TRBD2. J was trimmed by 8 bases and V by 1 base; bases with no gene match: 7. The CDR3 spans 15 residues. CDR1 and CDR2 (germline): LNHDA, SQIVND (reference sequence). CDR3 sequence (DNA): TGTGCCAGTAGTATAGTAGCCGGGAGGGACTATGAGCAGTTCTTC. Its translation: CASSIVAGRDYEQFF.

The chain recombines TRBV5-1 with TRBJ2-2; 8 nucleotides agree with TRBD1. Germline CDR1 SGHRS, CDR2 YFSETQ. The CDR3 extends over 15 amino acids. With V trimmed by 2 bases and J by 3 bases, 3 bases remained unmatched. In nucleotides, the CDR3 is TGCGCCAGCAGCTTCGGGACAGGACACACCGGGGAGCTGTTTTTT. Translating it yields CASSFGTGHTGELFF.

The chain links TRBV21-1 to TRBJ2-7; whether TRBD2, the table's D call, matches the DNA was not checked. TRBV21-1 is a pseudogene segment. The CDR3 has 15 residues. The CDR3 DNA reads TGTGCCAGCAGCCCCCGAGGGTCTAGATCCTACGAGCAGTACGTC. Its protein is CASSPRGSRSYEQYV.

The chain carries TRBV7-9 and TRBJ1-5, with 8 positions matching TRBD1. Losses at the gene ends were 5 bases for V and 3 bases for J; bases not matched to a gene: 6. The V gene's germline CDR1 is SEHNR and CDR2 FQNEAQ (reference sequence). The CDR3 totals 15 residues. The CDR3 loop reads CASSTGQVTNQPQHF. The DNA of the CDR3 is TGTGCCAGCAGCACGGGACAGGTGACCAATCAGCCCCAGCATTTT.

This clone was counted between two and nine times. The chain uses TRBV4-3 and TRBJ1-4; the D gene is possibly TRBD1 (6 bases). V lost 0 bases, J lost 7 bases, and 15 bases lay in between. The CDR3 spans 16 residues. The germline gives CDR1 LGHNA, CDR2 YSLEER. For the CDR3, the DNA is TGCGCCAGCAGCCAAGACCTAACAGGGAGAAGTGAAAAACTGTTTTTT. Amino acids: CASSQDLTGRSEKLFF.

CDR3 residues: CASSTRSEGDEKLFF. CDR3 nucleotides: TGTGCCAGCAGCACTCGTTCTGAGGGGGATGAAAAACTGTTTTTT. This rearrangement joins TRBV7-9 to TRBJ1-4, with TRBD1 as a possible D gene (6 bases). Germline V gene sequence: CDR1 SEHNR, CDR2 FQNEAQ (reference sequence). The V end was cut by 5 bases, the J end by 6 bases, with 16 bases between. CDR3 length: 15 amino acids.

This chain uses TRBV7-9 with TRBJ2-5, with 10 bases fitting TRBD1. This CDR3 is 15 amino acids long. V dropped 6 bases and J dropped 3; count of bases not matched to a gene: 7. Germline values: CDR1 SEHNR, CDR2 FQNEAQ (reference sequence). DNA of the CDR3: TGTGCCAGCAGTCAGACAGGGGGCCTGGAAGAGACCCAGTACTTC. Its translation is CASSQTGGLEETQYF.

The CDR3 sequence is CASSSGQGYIEAFF. The CDR3 bases are TGTGCCAGCAGTTCCGGACAGGGGTACATTGAAGCTTTCTTT. The chain couples TRBV28 to TRBJ1-1, with 9 positions matching TRBD1. The J segment lost 7 bases and the V segment lost 4 bases, leaving 7 bases of the junction unmatched. CDR3 size: 14 residues. From germline, CDR1 is MDHEN and CDR2 SYDVKM.

This clone was detected only once. This rearrangement joins TRBV9 to TRBJ2-1; a possible D gene is TRBD2 (5 bases). The CDR3 is 16 amino acids. Trimming took off 0 bases at V and 3 bases at J, with 13 bases between the two ends. The V gene's germline CDR1 is SGDLS and CDR2 YYNGEE. This CDR3 is CASSVAQRIDYNEQFF. CDR3 coding DNA: TGTGCCAGCAGCGTAGCTCAGCGGATTGACTACAATGAGCAGTTCTTC.

The rearrangement joins TRBV7-2 to TRBJ1-4; 9 bases line up with TRBD1. CDR1 and CDR2 (germline): SGHTA, FQGNSA. The V gene end was trimmed by 2 bases and the J gene end by 3 bases; junction bases not matched to a gene: 4. The CDR3 loop spans 16 amino acids. The CDR3 coding sequence is TGTGCCAGCAGCTTAAACAGGGGGCTGGCTAATGAAAAACTGTTTTTT. Its protein is CASSLNRGLANEKLFF.

This clone came up a few times. The gene calls are TRBV6-5 and TRBJ2-7; TRBD1 agrees at 9 bases. The CDR3 covers 15 residues. After removal of 5 bases from V and 7 bases from J, the junction contained 12 bases not matched to a gene. In germline, CDR1 is MNHEY, CDR2 SVGAGI. The CDR3 reads CASSTNAQGAREQYF. The CDR3, as DNA: TGTGCCAGCAGTACCAACGCACAGGGGGCGCGGGAGCAGTACTTC.

This chain joins TRBV30 and TRBJ1-2; 9 bases agree with TRBD1. There are 12 residues in the CDR3. J was trimmed by 8 bases and V by 6 bases; bases with no gene match: 7. Germline V CDR1 and CDR2: GTSNPN, SVGIG (reference sequence). The DNA of the CDR3 is TGTGCCTGTCCACAGGGGGCGGGCGGCTACACCTTC. As protein: CACPQGAGGYTF.

The genes are TRBV6-5 and TRBJ1-2; no clear D. Germline CDR1 MNHEY, CDR2 SVGAGI. The CDR3 spans 14 residues. V lost 6 bases to trimming and J lost 5 bases, with 16 bases between them. The CDR3 bases are TGTGCCAGCAGGGTCAAGGAGGACCCTTATGGCTACACCTTC. It yields the protein CASRVKEDPYGYTF.

The chain has TRBV27 and TRBJ1-5; D perhaps matches TRBD1 (5 bases). The CDR3 runs 14 residues. V dropped 3 bases and J dropped 6 bases, with 12 bases sitting between them. The germline gives CDR1 MNHEY, CDR2 SMNVEV (reference sequence). CDR3 region: CASSLWQGFQPQHF. The DNA for the CDR3 is TGTGCCAGCAGTTTGTGGCAGGGCTTTCAGCCCCAGCATTTT.

This clone was recorded only once. V gene TRBV5-1 combines with J gene TRBJ1-2, with a tentative D call TRBD1 (5 bases). Germline CDR1 reads SGHRS; CDR2 reads YFSETQ. V was trimmed by 2 bases and J by 4 bases, leaving 24 bases between them. This CDR3 contains 18 residues. CDR3 sequence reads: CASSLRALDRLFSYGYTF. The CDR3, as DNA: TGCGCCAGCAGCTTAAGGGCTCTCGACAGACTTTTTTCCTATGGCTACACCTTC.

This clone was counted a few times. This rearrangement joins TRBV24-1 to TRBJ2-1; D is perhaps TRBD2 (5 bases). Trimming removed 7 bases at V and 9 bases at J, with 27 bases between. Germline CDR1 KGHDR, CDR2 SFDVKD. The CDR3 totals 17 residues. The CDR3 DNA follows: TGTGCCACCAGCCTCTCCCGAACGGGATCCCGATCTGGTGAGCAGTTCTTC. Its translation: CATSLSRTGSRSGEQFF.

By share of the sample, this clone is medium-sized. V is TRBV29-1 and J is TRBJ2-2; a possible D gene is TRBD1 (6 bases). Germline loops: CDR1 SQVTM, CDR2 ANQGSEA. V was pared by 7 bases and J by 4 bases, with 13 bases between. This CDR3 has 13 residues. In DNA, the CDR3 is TGCAGCGGGCAGGGGCTGGGCACCGGGGAGCTGTTTTTT. This encodes CSGQGLGTGELFF.

The J gene is TRBJ1-2, the V gene TRBV9; a weak D match, TRBD1 (6 bases). V was cut by 6 bases and J by 9 bases, with 18 bases left in between. Germline V CDR1 and CDR2: SGDLS, YYNGEE. This CDR3 region has 13 residues. In nucleotides, the CDR3 is TGTGCCAGCACAAGGGGGGGAGAGAGCCGCTACACCTTC. This gives the protein CASTRGGESRYTF.

The CDR3 spells CASSLRGGRARGDTQYF. CDR3 nucleotides: TGTGCCAGCAGCTTAAGAGGCGGGAGGGCCCGGGGAGATACGCAGTATTTT. The chain carries TRBV7-3 and TRBJ2-3; 9 bases are a match to TRBD2. J lost 5 bases, V lost 1 base, and 10 bases had no gene match. This CDR3 contains 17 residues. Germline V lookup: CDR1 SGHTA, CDR2 FQGTGA.

The rearrangement uses TRBV18 and TRBJ1-1, with D perhaps matching TRBD1 (5 bases). With 6 bases removed from V and 4 bases from J, the gap between germline ends came to 15 bases. The CDR3 spans 14 residues. Germline CDR1 reads KGHSH; CDR2 reads LQKENI. As DNA, the CDR3 is TGTGCCAGCTCGCCATCCAGGGTAATCACTGAAGCTTTCTTT. Amino acids: CASSPSRVITEAFF.

The rearrangement joins TRBV18 to TRBJ2-1; 13 bases align to TRBD2. Germline assignment: CDR1 KGHSH and CDR2 LQKENI. The CDR3 loop spans 15 amino acids. Germline trimming cut 6 bases from V and 6 bases from J; bases unmatched to any gene: 5. The DNA for the CDR3 is TGTGCCAGCTCGCCAACTAGCGGGGGGGCCAATGAGCAGTTCTTC. It specifies CASSPTSGGANEQFF.

Of note for this clone: One end of the junction does not line up with germline, which may come from a read error. The gene calls are TRBV7-7 and TRBJ2-1, with 9 bases that match TRBD2. CDR3 length equals 16 residues. The germline V gene encodes CDR1 SSHAT and CDR2 FNYEAQ (reference sequence). As DNA, the CDR3 is TGTGCTAGCAGCGCAAGGCAGGGACTAGCTACCTCCGAGCAGTTCTTC. As protein: CASSARQGLATSEQFF.